This T cell receptor beta chain appears in the sequencing data of a study of T cell repertoires in urothelial bladder cancer. Study-wide context: Of 12 to 13 resected lesions, three were cT2 or greater.

Per the germline V gene, CDR1 is MGHRA and CDR2 is YSYEKL. CDR3 length: 14 amino acids. Of note for this clone: Its antigen is not identified. At one of its ends the junction is not consistent with the germline gene, which may arise from a read error.

Study findings and constraints: Carcinoma specimens had median about 1.8% tumor infiltrating lymphocytes, benign 9% to 15%. Benign specimens held more T cells than urothelial carcinoma specimens. One T-cell clone reached up to roughly 15% of carcinoma infiltrating lymphocytes.

Method: immunoSEQ multiplex PCR; TCRdb's copy keeps in-frame clones and lacks some. The profile covers around 11,000 clones, with around 65% appearing a single time and around 7% taken by the ten largest. The source material was tumor-infiltrating cells from bladder cancer. This TCR came from a human donor with a benign inflammatory bladder lesion. The chain uses TRBV4-1 and TRBJ2-4, with 11 bases aligning to TRBD2. The CDR3 bases are TGCGCCAGCAGCTCCCGCAGTAGCGGGGGGGCCTTGAACTTC. Translated: CASSSRSSGGALNF.